The text below deals with one T cell receptor beta chain. Its antigen is unidentified. These data belong to a study of cytomegalovirus exposure and HLA in healthy donors. The overall study: Early released data comprised around 80 million unique TCRs from HLA-typed donors.

Findings and limits, study-wide: High specificity and sensitivity for cytomegalovirus status were reported for the classifier.

Both 60 Vbeta primers and 13 Jbeta primers went into the PCR. The table came from immunoSEQ multiplex PCR; TCRdb's copy has only in-frame clones and leaves some out. The sample lists 150,000 or so clones, 84% seen once, with under 7.5% in the top ten. The CDR3 spans 16 residues. J gave up 5 bases and V 2 bases, and 7 bases lay outside the gene matches. Germline V lookup: CDR1 SGDLS, CDR2 YYNGEE. Source material: PBMCs. The TCR originated in a man aged 50 or older in good health and CMV-seropositive. J is TRBJ2-5 and V is TRBV9, with 12 nucleotides matching TRBD2. The CDR3 DNA reads as TGTGCCAGCAGCGTGGCTAGCGGGAGGGCCGTGGAGACCCAGTACTTC. Translating gives CASSVASGRAVETQYF.